This T cell receptor beta chain was sequenced during a study of molecular identifiers for immune sequencing clone quantification. Findings and limits, study-wide: Effector cells kept over 98% of their molecules in clones above 20 RNA copies, while naive cells kept under 1% there. The sizes of highly expanded clones could be underestimated when identical TCR molecules share a barcode.

Bulk libraries came from a prior protocol with listed TCR primers. TCRdb independently ran MiXCR on the PCR reads; one entry per CDR3 protein. The data show around 470,000 distinct CDR3 sequences, about 25% seen once. CDR3 size: 16 residues. V dropped 1 base and J dropped 6 bases, with 16 bases sitting between them. In germline, CDR1 is SSHAT, CDR2 FNYEAQ (reference sequence). On this clonotype: What it binds is unknown.

Sequencing was done on a sample of naive CD8+ T cells from blood, with Jurkat cell RNA spiked in. As to subset: FACS-sorted CD8+CD4-CCR7+CD45RA+ naive T cells. The sequence came from a human donor in good health. Some libraries in this study had Jurkat cell RNA spiked in. The V call is TRBV7-7, the J call TRBJ2-1; D is ambiguous. The CDR3 nucleotides read TGTGCCAGCAGCTTAGAGGTTTCAGGATGGGGCAATGAGCAGTTCTTC. The encoded protein is CASSLEVSGWGNEQFF.